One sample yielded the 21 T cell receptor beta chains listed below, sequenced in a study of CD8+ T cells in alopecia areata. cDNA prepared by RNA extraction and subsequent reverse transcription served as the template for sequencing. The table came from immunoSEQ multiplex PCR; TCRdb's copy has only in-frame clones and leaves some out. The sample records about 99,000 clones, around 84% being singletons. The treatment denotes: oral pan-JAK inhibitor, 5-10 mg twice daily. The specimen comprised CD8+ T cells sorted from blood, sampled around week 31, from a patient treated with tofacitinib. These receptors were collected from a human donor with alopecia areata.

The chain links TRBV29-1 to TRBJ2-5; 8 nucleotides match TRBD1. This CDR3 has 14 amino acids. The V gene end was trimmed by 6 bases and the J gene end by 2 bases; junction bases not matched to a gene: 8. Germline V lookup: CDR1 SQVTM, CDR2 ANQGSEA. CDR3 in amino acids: CSVPWTGSQETQYF. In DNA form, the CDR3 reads TGCAGCGTCCCCTGGACAGGGTCGCAAGAGACCCAGTACTTC.

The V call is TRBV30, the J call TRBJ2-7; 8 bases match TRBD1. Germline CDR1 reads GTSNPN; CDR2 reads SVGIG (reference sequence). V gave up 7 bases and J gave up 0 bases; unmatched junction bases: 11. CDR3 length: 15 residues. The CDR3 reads CASNHDRGNSYEQYF. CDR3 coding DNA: TGTGCCTCTAACCATGACAGGGGAAACTCCTACGAGCAGTACTTC. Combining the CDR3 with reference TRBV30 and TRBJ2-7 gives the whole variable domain SQTIHQWPATLVQPVGSPLSLECTVEGTSNPNLYWYRQAAGRGLQLLFYSVGIGQISSEVPQNLSASRPQDRQFILSSKKLLLSDSGFYLCASNHDRGNSYEQYFGPGTRLTVT.

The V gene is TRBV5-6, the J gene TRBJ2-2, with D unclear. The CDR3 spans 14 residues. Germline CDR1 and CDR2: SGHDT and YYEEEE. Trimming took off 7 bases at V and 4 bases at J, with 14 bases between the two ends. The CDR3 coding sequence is TGTGCCAGCGGAATTGGCCGTATCACCGGGGAGCTGTTTTTT. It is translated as CASGIGRITGELFF.

The CDR3 DNA reads as TGTGCCAGCAGCACCGCAGGGGTAAACACTGAAGCTTTCTTT. This encodes CASSTAGVNTEAFF. The chain has TRBV9 and TRBJ1-1; tentative D call: TRBD1 (6 bases). CDR3 length: 14 amino acids. Looked up from germline, CDR1 is SGDLS and CDR2 is YYNGEE. Trimming stripped 4 bases from V and 2 bases from J, with 12 bases between.

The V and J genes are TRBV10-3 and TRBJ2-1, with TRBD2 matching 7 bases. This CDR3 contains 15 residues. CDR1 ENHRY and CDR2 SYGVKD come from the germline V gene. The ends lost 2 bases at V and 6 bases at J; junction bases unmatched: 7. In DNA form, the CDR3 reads TGTGCCATCAGTGAGGGGGAGGGATTTTTCAATGAGCAGTTCTTC. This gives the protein CAISEGEGFFNEQFF.

For the CDR3, the DNA is TGTGCCAGCAGCTTATCCGGTTCGGGAAACACAGATACGCAGTATTTT. As protein: CASSLSGSGNTDTQYF. V gene TRBV7-9 combines with J gene TRBJ2-3; possible D gene TRBD2, 5 bases. This CDR3 region has 16 residues. Germline V gene data show CDR1 as SEHNR and CDR2 as FQNEAQ (reference sequence). Trimming cost V 2 bases and J 2 bases, with 14 bases left between them.

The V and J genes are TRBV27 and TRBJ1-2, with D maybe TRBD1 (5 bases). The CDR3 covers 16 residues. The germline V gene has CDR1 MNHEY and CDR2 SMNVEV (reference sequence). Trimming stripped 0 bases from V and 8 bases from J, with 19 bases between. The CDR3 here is CASSLSYRGNGGGYTF. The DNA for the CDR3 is TGTGCCAGCAGTTTATCTTATCGGGGTAATGGGGGAGGCTACACCTTC.

This CDR3 reads CASSDGTTDTQYF. The CDR3 DNA reads TGCGCCAGCAGTGACGGGACCACAGATACGCAGTATTTT. V and J are TRBV10-1 and TRBJ2-3; D possibly matches TRBD1 or TRBD2 (5 bases each). The CDR3 spans 13 residues. V was clipped by 3 bases and J by 2 bases, with 6 bases between them. CDR1 is WNHNN and CDR2 is SYGVQD in the germline V gene (reference sequence).

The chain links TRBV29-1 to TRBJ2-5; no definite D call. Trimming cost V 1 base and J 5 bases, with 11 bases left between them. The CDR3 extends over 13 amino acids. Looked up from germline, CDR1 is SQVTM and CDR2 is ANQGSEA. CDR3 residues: CSVEGVMFETQYF. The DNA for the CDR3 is TGCAGCGTTGAAGGGGTGATGTTCGAGACCCAGTACTTC.

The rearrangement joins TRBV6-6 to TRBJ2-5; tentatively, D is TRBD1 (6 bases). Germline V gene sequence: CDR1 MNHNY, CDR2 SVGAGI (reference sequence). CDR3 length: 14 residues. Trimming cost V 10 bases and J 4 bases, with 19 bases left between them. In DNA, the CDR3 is TGTGCCACCGATAACAGGGAGAGGACAGAGACCCAGTACTTC. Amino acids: CATDNRERTETQYF.

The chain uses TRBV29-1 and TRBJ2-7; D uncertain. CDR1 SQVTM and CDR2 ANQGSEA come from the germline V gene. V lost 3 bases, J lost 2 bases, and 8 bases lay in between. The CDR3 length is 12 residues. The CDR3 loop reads CSVDDGTYEQYF. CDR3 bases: TGCAGCGTTGATGACGGAACCTACGAGCAGTACTTC.

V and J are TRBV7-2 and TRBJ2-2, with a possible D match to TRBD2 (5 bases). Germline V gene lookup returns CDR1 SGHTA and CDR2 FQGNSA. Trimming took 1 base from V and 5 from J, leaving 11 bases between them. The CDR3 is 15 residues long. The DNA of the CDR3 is TGTGCCAGCAGCTTAGGGGTCCGGGAAACCGGGGAGCTGTTTTTT. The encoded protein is CASSLGVRETGELFF.

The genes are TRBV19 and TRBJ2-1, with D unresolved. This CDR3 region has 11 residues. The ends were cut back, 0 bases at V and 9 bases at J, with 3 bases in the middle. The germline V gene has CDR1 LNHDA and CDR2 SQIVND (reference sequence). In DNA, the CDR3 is TGTGCCAGTAGTATAGATACTGAGCAGTTCTTC. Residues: CASSIDTEQFF.

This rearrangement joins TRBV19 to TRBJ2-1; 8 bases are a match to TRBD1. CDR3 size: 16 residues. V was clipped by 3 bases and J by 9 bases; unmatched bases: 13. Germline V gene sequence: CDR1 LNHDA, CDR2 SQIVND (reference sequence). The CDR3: CASSITQAGGSLEQFF. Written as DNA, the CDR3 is TGTGCCAGTAGTATCACACAGGCAGGGGGCTCCCTTGAGCAGTTCTTC.

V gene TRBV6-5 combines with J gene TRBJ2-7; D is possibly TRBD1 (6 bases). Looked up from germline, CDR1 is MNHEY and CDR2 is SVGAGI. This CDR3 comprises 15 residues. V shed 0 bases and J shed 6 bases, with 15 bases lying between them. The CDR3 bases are TGTGCCAGCAGTTACTCACAGGGTCCGATCGGCGAGCAGTACTTC. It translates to CASSYSQGPIGEQYF.

In DNA form, the CDR3 reads TGCGCCAGCAGCCAAGTAAGCGGGAGCACCAATGAGCAGTTCTTC. It encodes CASSQVSGSTNEQFF. This rearrangement joins TRBV4-1 to TRBJ2-1; 8 bases align to TRBD2. The CDR3 runs to 15 residues. After removal of 1 base from V and 6 bases from J, the junction contained 5 bases not matched to a gene. Looked up from germline, CDR1 is MGHRA and CDR2 is YSYEKL.

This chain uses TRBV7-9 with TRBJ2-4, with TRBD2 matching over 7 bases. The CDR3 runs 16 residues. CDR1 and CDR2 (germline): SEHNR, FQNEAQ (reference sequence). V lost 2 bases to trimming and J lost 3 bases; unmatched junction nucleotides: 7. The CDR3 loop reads CASSLFAGEIKNIQYF. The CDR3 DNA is TGTGCCAGCAGCTTATTTGCGGGAGAGATCAAAAACATTCAGTACTTC.

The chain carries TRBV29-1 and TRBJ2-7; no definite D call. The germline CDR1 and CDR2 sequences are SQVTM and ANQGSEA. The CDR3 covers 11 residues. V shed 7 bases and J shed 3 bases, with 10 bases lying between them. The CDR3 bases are TGCAGCGCTGTATGGGGCTACGAGCAGTACTTC. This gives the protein CSAVWGYEQYF.

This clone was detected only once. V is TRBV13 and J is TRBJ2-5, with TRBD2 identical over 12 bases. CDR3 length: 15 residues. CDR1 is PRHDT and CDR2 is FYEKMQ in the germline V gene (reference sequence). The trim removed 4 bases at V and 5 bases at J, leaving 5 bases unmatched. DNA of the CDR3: TGTGCCAGCAGCTGGACTAGCGGGGCCTCGGAGACCCAGTACTTC. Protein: CASSWTSGASETQYF.

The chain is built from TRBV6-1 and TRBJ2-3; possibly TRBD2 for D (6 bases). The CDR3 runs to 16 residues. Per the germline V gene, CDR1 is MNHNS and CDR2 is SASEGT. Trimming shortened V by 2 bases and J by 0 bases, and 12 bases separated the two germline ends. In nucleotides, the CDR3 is TGTGCCAGCAGTGAATCCCTCAGCGGGAGCACAGATACGCAGTATTTT. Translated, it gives CASSESLSGSTDTQYF.

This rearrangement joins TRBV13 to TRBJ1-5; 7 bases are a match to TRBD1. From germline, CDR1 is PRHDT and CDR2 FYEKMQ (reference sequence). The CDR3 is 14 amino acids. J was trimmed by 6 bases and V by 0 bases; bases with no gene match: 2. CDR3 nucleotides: TGTGCCAGCAGCTTAGGGACAGGGCCTCAGCCCCAGCATTTT. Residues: CASSLGTGPQPQHF.